A single sample gave rise to the 20 T cell receptor beta chains below, sequenced in a study of metastatic and nonmetastatic thyroid tumors (dated by TCRdb to 2018 to 2021). The library was generated by PCR. The run used an Illumina HiSeq 4000. The public reads were run again by TCRdb, first through fastp at Q25 and then through MiXCR, and only productive beta chains were kept. The table for this sample lists around 23,000 clones; more than 25% of them were counted only once. The ten largest account for about 5.5% of the sample. None of the patients had been given any treatment before thyroid surgery. The sequenced material came from tumor tissue. The receptors shown here come from a female donor with papillary thyroid cancer or a benign thyroid nodule (not recorded which). Some clones in this sample may be carry-over from other donors' samples.

Comment on this clone: The same CDR3 can be traced to other DNA sequences in this sample. The chain's CDR3 is CASSETGSSTDTQYF. CDR3 coding DNA: TGTGCCAGCAGTGAGACGGGGTCTAGCACAGATACGCAGTATTTT. The V gene is TRBV2, the J gene TRBJ2-3, with a weak D call TRBD2 (5 bases). CDR1 and CDR2 (germline): SNHLY, FYNNEI. Trimming left V 3 bases short and J 0 bases short, with 10 bases between. The CDR3 consists of 15 residues. Full variable domain (missing parts from reference TRBV2 and TRBJ2-3): EPEVTQTPSHQVTQMGQEVILRCVPISNHLYFYWYRQILGQKVEFLVSFYNNEISEKSEIFDDQFSVERPDGSNFTLKIRSTKLEDSAMYFCASSETGSSTDTQYFGPGTRLTVL.

V is TRBV2 and J is TRBJ2-3, with D perhaps matching TRBD1 (5 bases). CDR1 is SNHLY, CDR2 FYNNEI, per germline. V dropped 6 bases and J dropped 2 bases, with 15 bases sitting between them. The CDR3 is made up of 15 amino acids. The CDR3 DNA sequence: TGTGCCAGCAGCTCCGTAGGACATGTCACAGATACGCAGTATTTT. Protein sequence: CASSSVGHVTDTQYF.

V usage is TRBV12-3 or TRBV12-4 and J usage is TRBJ2-1; 9 bases fit TRBD2. The trim removed 6 bases at V and 1 base at J, leaving 10 bases unmatched. This CDR3 contains 17 residues. CDR3 in amino acids: CASSPETSGRSYNEQFF. The CDR3 nucleotides read TGTGCCAGCAGCCCCGAGACTAGCGGTAGATCCTACAATGAGCAGTTCTTC.

The chain is built from TRBV19 and TRBJ1-2; D call uncertain. The CDR3 is made up of 13 amino acids. V was clipped by 3 bases and J by 6 bases, with 11 bases between them. The germline gives CDR1 LNHDA, CDR2 SQIVND (reference sequence). The CDR3 nucleotides are TGTGCCAGTAGTATGGGGTGGACGGATGGCTACACCTTC. Amino acid sequence: CASSMGWTDGYTF.

The sample holds one count of this clone. The rearrangement links TRBV7-8 to TRBJ1-2, with 8 bases fitting TRBD1. Trimming cost V 7 bases and J 4 bases; bases outside gene matches: 11. In germline, CDR1 is SGHVS, CDR2 FQNEAQ. This CDR3 spans 15 amino acids. The CDR3 nucleotides read TGTGCCAGCATCCTCGGACAGGGACTGAGCTATGGCTACACCTTC. Translating gives CASILGQGLSYGYTF.

With regard to this clone: At one of its ends the junction is not consistent with the germline gene, which may arise from a read error. The CDR3 sequence is CASITLKAGPAYDQYF. In DNA form, the CDR3 reads TGTGCCAGCATTACGTTAAAAGCCGGGCCGGCCTACGATCAGTACTTC. The chain joins TRBV6-5 to TRBJ2-7, with D unresolved. This CDR3 is 16 amino acids long. Germline values: CDR1 MNHEY, CDR2 SVGAGI.

The genes are TRBV30 and TRBJ1-4; D might be TRBD1 (5 bases). This CDR3 region has 16 residues. Germline CDR1 reads GTSNPN; CDR2 reads SVGIG (reference sequence). The V gene lost 2 bases and the J gene lost 8 bases, with 21 bases spanning the gap. Written as DNA, the CDR3 is TGTGCCTGGAGTTACGGCATTGACAGCCAACCGGAAAAACTGTTTTTT. It yields the protein CAWSYGIDSQPEKLFF. Complete variable domain (other parts from reference TRBV30 and TRBJ1-4): SQTIHQWPATLVQPVGSPLSLECTVEGTSNPNLYWYRQAAGRGLQLLFYSVGIGQISSEVPQNLSASRPQDRQFILSSKKLLLSDSGFYLCAWSYGIDSQPEKLFFGSGTQLSVL.

This clone was seen more than once but under ten times. V usage is TRBV25-1 and J usage is TRBJ2-5; D not certain. The CDR3 covers 17 residues. Between the trimmed V and J ends, which lost 5 bases and 1 base, there was a span of 20 bases. The germline V gene encodes CDR1 MGHDK and CDR2 SYGVNS. Written as DNA, the CDR3 is TGTGCCAGCAGTCCCCACGCAGTGCTAGTGGGCCAAGAGACCCAGTACTTC. Its protein product is CASSPHAVLVGQETQYF.

V and J are TRBV6-2 or TRBV6-3 and TRBJ2-7, with TRBD2 matching 8 bases. The CDR3 runs 16 residues. The V and J ends lost 8 bases and 2 bases, in that order; junction bases with no gene match: 14. Per the germline V gene, CDR1 is MNHEY and CDR2 is SVGEGT. For the CDR3, the DNA is TGTGCCAGCCTACCTATCACCGGGACTAGAACCTACGAGCAGTACTTC. This gives the protein CASLPITGTRTYEQYF.

This clone came up many times. The V gene is TRBV6-1, the J gene TRBJ1-4; tentative D call: TRBD1 (6 bases). CDR1 and CDR2 from the germline V gene are MNHNS and SASEGT. Trimming cost V 5 bases and J 4 bases, with 14 bases left between them. The CDR3 spans 15 residues. The CDR3 DNA reads as TGTGCCAGCAGTCCACAGGGCGGTTTTAATGAAAAACTGTTTTTT. Translated, it gives CASSPQGGFNEKLFF.

V gene TRBV20-1 combines with J gene TRBJ2-7; 7 nucleotides line up with TRBD1. Looked up from germline, CDR1 is DFQATT and CDR2 is SNEGSKA (reference sequence). J lost 4 bases, V lost 2 bases, and 11 bases had no gene match. This CDR3 is 15 amino acids long. The CDR3 DNA reads as TGCAGTGCTAGATCAACCTTGACAGGGCAATACGAGCAGTACTTC. Protein: CSARSTLTGQYEQYF.

This clone was counted many times. The chain joins TRBV20-1 to TRBJ2-7; perhaps TRBD1 as D (5 bases). The CDR3 covers 16 residues. Germline V gives CDR1 DFQATT, CDR2 SNEGSKA (reference sequence). V lost 3 bases to trimming and J lost 3 bases, with 21 bases between them. The CDR3 reads CSASDPVSRGNYEQYF. The DNA of the CDR3 is TGCAGTGCTAGTGACCCCGTGTCTAGGGGAAACTACGAGCAGTACTTC.

Ten or more counts support this clone. The gene calls are TRBV9 and TRBJ1-2; TRBD1 aligns across 10 bases. V shed 0 bases, J shed 4 bases, and the junction held 6 bases outside the gene matches. The CDR3 runs 16 residues. Per the germline V gene, CDR1 is SGDLS and CDR2 is YYNGEE. The CDR3 loop reads CASSVGWTGGLYGYTF. CDR3 nucleotide sequence: TGTGCCAGCAGCGTAGGGTGGACAGGGGGTCTCTATGGCTACACCTTC.

On this clone itself: The junction and the germline gene differ at one end; a read error may be behind it. The chain combines TRBV20-1 with TRBJ2-7, with D tentatively TRBD1 or TRBD2 (6 bases each). CDR1 and CDR2 (germline): DFQATT, SNEGSKA (reference sequence). This CDR3 is built from 15 residues. Written as DNA, the CDR3 is TGCAGTGCTGGATATTCCGGGGGCGCGGACTACGAGCATTACTTC. The encoded protein is CSAGYSGGADYEHYF.

This clone was detected only a few times. This clone may be a read error of a much larger clone one base away. The sample has other DNA sequences that encode this CDR3 too. The chain uses TRBV15 and TRBJ1-1; a weak D match, TRBD1 (5 bases). Germline loops: CDR1 LNHNV, CDR2 YYDKDF (reference sequence). The CDR3 loop spans 13 amino acids. V was shortened by 6 bases and J by 2 bases, with 10 bases between the two germline ends. The CDR3 loop reads CATRPTGNTEAFF. The CDR3 DNA is TGTGCCACCAGACCCACAGGTAACACTGAAGCTTTCTTT.

With respect to this clone: Other DNA sequences of this sample code for an identical CDR3. J is TRBJ1-2 and V is TRBV11-2; D may be TRBD1 (5 bases). V gave up 6 bases and J gave up 4 bases, with 15 bases separating them. The CDR3 runs to 14 residues. Germline V gene data show CDR1 as SGHAT and CDR2 as FQNNGV. The CDR3 nucleotides read TGTGCCAGCAGATCCGGTACAGGTGCCTATGGCTACACCTTC. Its translation is CASRSGTGAYGYTF.

This clone was seen a few times. This chain joins TRBV12-3 or TRBV12-4 and TRBJ2-3; 8 nucleotides line up with TRBD2. The CDR3 extends over 15 amino acids. V gave up 3 bases and J gave up 2 bases; unmatched junction bases: 4. CDR3 residues: CASSLGTRDTDTQYF. The CDR3 DNA reads TGTGCCAGCAGTTTGGGGACTAGGGACACAGATACGCAGTATTTT.

This clone occurred a few times. A much larger clone lies one base from this, so it may be a read error. The sample contains more than one DNA sequence encoding this CDR3. This chain links TRBV7-9 with TRBJ1-4, with D possibly being TRBD1 (6 bases). The CDR3 loop spans 15 amino acids. V lost 3 bases, J lost 7 bases, and 15 bases lay in between. CDR1 is SEHNR, CDR2 FQNEAQ, per germline (reference sequence). CDR3 amino acids: CASSFRAGEGEKLFF. In DNA, the CDR3 is TGTGCCAGCAGCTTCCGGGCAGGGGAAGGTGAAAAACTGTTTTTT. Full variable domain (outside the CDR3, taken from reference TRBV7-9 and TRBJ1-4): DTGVSQNPRHKITKRGQNVTFRCDPISEHNRLYWYRQTLGQGPEFLTYFQNEAQLEKSRLLSDRFSAERPKGSFSTLEIQRTEQGDSAMYLCASSFRAGEGEKLFFGSGTQLSVL.

This clone was seen repeatedly, ten times or more. Additional DNA sequences in this sample encode the identical CDR3. This chain uses TRBV5-1 with TRBJ2-7; TRBD1 aligns across 8 bases. The CDR3 is 15 residues long. The J segment lost 4 bases and the V segment lost 0 bases, leaving 6 bases of the junction unmatched. Per germline, CDR1 SGHRS and CDR2 YFSETQ. The CDR3 here is CASSLAGGLFYEQYF. The CDR3 DNA is TGCGCCAGCAGCTTGGCAGGGGGCCTCTTTTACGAGCAGTACTTC.

This clone is termed medium-sized. The chain is built from TRBV12-3 or TRBV12-4 and TRBJ1-3; 9 bases fit TRBD1. CDR3 length: 15 amino acids. Trimming took 3 bases from V and 6 from J; bases not matched to a gene: 6. The CDR3, as DNA: TGTGCCAGCAGTTTTTCGGGACAGGGTGTAAACACCATATATTTT. This sequence encodes CASSFSGQGVNTIYF.